Listed below are T cell receptor beta chains from one sample, sequenced in a study of cytomegalovirus exposure and HLA in healthy donors. Generated by immunoSEQ multiplex PCR, the TCRdb table keeps only in-frame clones and is missing some. This table has approximately 69,000 clones, 65% to 70% appearing once. Material for sequencing was PBMCs. These receptors all stem from a man aged 35 to 55 in good health and CMV-seropositive. CDR3s include the opening cysteine and the closing phenylalanine or tryptophan. The order of the fields is D gene, J gene, clone size, V gene, CDR3 protein, CDR3 DNA. A D gene is named only where the DNA matches it firmly. A row's size may be missing; if present it is once, few, many or a size class.

-,TRBJ2-2,few,TRBV5-6,CASSLAVRGNTGELFF,TGTGCCAGCAGCTTGGCGGTCCGGGGGAACACCGGGGAGCTGTTTTTT
-,TRBJ2-5,-,TRBV7-2,CASSQGLEQYF,TGTGCCAGCAGCCAGGGGCTAGAGCAGTACTTC
TRBD1,TRBJ2-4,-,TRBV5-1,CASSLPRGRGLAKNIQYF,TGCGCCAGCAGCTTGCCTCGGGGCAGGGGGCTTGCCAAAAACATTCAGTACTTC
-,TRBJ2-2,once,TRBV6-5,CASTFAGSNTGELFF,TGTGCCAGCACCTTCGCGGGATCGAACACCGGGGAGCTGTTTTTT
TRBD1,TRBJ1-4,few,TRBV4-3,CASSQSGQGRRGEKLFF,TGCGCCAGCAGCCAGTCGGGACAGGGGCGCAGGGGTGAAAAACTGTTTTTT
TRBD2,TRBJ2-5,-,TRBV2,CASSEAWRGGQETQYF,TGTGCCAGCAGTGAGGCATGGCGGGGGGGCCAAGAGACCCAGTACTTC
-,TRBJ1-3,-,TRBV4-3,CASRLDSYLSSGNTIYF,TGCGCCAGCAGGCTGGACTCTTACCTGAGCTCTGGAAACACCATATATTTT
TRBD1,TRBJ1-4,few,TRBV6-1,CASLLTGTGDEKLFF,TGTGCCAGCCTACTCACCGGGACAGGGGATGAAAAACTGTTTTTT
TRBD2,TRBJ2-1,-,TRBV6-4,CASSESGGAGNEQFF,TGTGCCAGCAGTGAAAGCGGGGGGGCAGGAAATGAGCAGTTCTTC
-,TRBJ2-7,-,TRBV5-6,CASSLYGGPANEQYF,TGTGCCAGCAGCTTGTATGGGGGCCCCGCGAACGAGCAGTACTTC
TRBD2,TRBJ2-5,few,TRBV28,CASRHSGGAQETQYF,TGTGCCAGCAGACATAGCGGGGGAGCGCAAGAGACCCAGTACTTC
TRBD1,TRBJ2-5,-,TRBV5-6,CASSLGWDREETQYF,TGTGCCAGCAGCTTGGGATGGGACAGGGAAGAGACCCAGTACTTC
-,TRBJ2-5,once,TRBV14,CASSQGFDRQETQYF,TGTGCCAGCAGCCAAGGATTTGACAGACAAGAGACCCAGTACTTC
-,TRBJ2-3,few,TRBV10-1,CASSESAGTTEIF,TGCGCCAGCAGTGAGTCGGCCGGGACAACAGAAATTTTT
TRBD1,TRBJ1-6,-,TRBV7-9,CASSDDRANYNSPLHF,TGTGCCAGCAGCGACGACAGGGCTAACTATAATTCACCCCTCCACTTT
-,TRBJ1-2,-,TRBV28,CASSAGYGYTF,TGTGCCAGCAGTGCGGGGTATGGCTACACCTTC
-,TRBJ1-3,-,TRBV28,CASSLRGYLSGNTIYF,TGTGCCAGCAGTTTAAGGGGATACCTCTCTGGAAACACCATATATTTT
TRBD1,TRBJ1-1,-,TRBV27,CASSPTQTGMAEAFF,TGTGCCAGCAGTCCCACTCAGACAGGGATGGCTGAAGCTTTCTTT
-,TRBJ2-6,-,TRBV9,CASSPRISGANVLTF,TGTGCCAGCAGCCCGCGGATCTCTGGGGCCAACGTCCTGACTTTC
TRBD1,TRBJ2-5,-,TRBV6-5,CASSIQGGRQETQYF,TGTGCCAGCAGTATACAGGGGGGTCGGCAAGAGACCCAGTACTTC
-,TRBJ2-5,-,TRBV7-3,CASSLTGAGQQETQYF,TGTGCCAGCAGCTTAACGGGGGCCGGACAGCAAGAGACCCAGTACTTC
-,TRBJ1-6,-,TRBV7-9,CASSSTQGYRSPLHF,TGTGCCAGCAGCTCCACTCAGGGATATAGATCACCCCTCCACTTT
-,TRBJ2-1,-,TRBV29-1,CSVEVLVGEQFF,TGCAGCGTTGAAGTCCTAGTTGGTGAGCAGTTCTTC
-,TRBJ1-1,-,TRBV7-9,CASSPSGDTEAFF,TGTGCCAGCAGTCCATCCGGGGACACTGAAGCTTTCTTT
-,TRBJ1-4,-,TRBV6-1,CASSPWRDGNEKLFF,TGTGCCAGCAGTCCTTGGCGGGACGGTAATGAAAAACTGTTTTTT
-,TRBJ2-7,few,TRBV5-6,CASSLGRARVGEQYF,TGTGCCAGCAGCTTGGGTAGGGCCAGGGTCGGCGAGCAGTACTTC
-,TRBJ1-5,-,TRBV27,CASSTRWASNQPQHF,TGTGCCAGCAGTACCCGATGGGCGAGCAATCAGCCCCAGCATTTT
-,TRBJ2-7,-,TRBV14,CASSQWASSYEQYF,TGTGCCAGCAGCCAATGGGCCAGCTCCTACGAGCAGTACTTC
-,TRBJ1-4,-,TRBV4-3,CASSQDWTATNEKLFF,TGCGCCAGCAGCCAAGATTGGACAGCAACTAATGAAAAACTGTTTTTT
TRBD1,TRBJ1-2,-,TRBV7-6,CASSLDGTGDYGYTF,TGTGCCAGCAGCTTAGATGGGACAGGGGACTATGGCTACACCTTC
-,TRBJ2-7,-,TRBV27,CASSLSAQITGEQYF,TGTGCCAGCAGTTTATCGGCACAGATAACGGGGGAGCAGTACTTC
-,TRBJ1-1,once,TRBV7-6,CASSPDWNTEAFF,TGTGCCAGCAGCCCGGACTGGAACACTGAAGCTTTCTTT
-,TRBJ2-2,-,TRBV15,CATSRDRGAHTGELFF,TGTGCCACCAGCAGAGATCGGGGGGCGCACACCGGGGAGCTGTTTTTT
TRBD2,TRBJ2-3,-,TRBV28,CASSLFWREVSTDTQYF,TGTGCCAGCAGTTTATTTTGGCGGGAGGTTAGCACAGATACGCAGTATTTT
-,TRBJ2-7,-,TRBV30,CAWRRGYEQYF,TGTGCCTGGAGGCGGGGCTACGAGCAGTACTTC
-,TRBJ1-5,-,TRBV19,CASSRDPFQPQHF,TGTGCCAGTAGTAGAGATCCCTTTCAGCCCCAGCATTTT
TRBD1,TRBJ1-1,-,TRBV5-1,CASSVDRGQAFF,TGCGCCAGCAGCGTAGACAGGGGGCAAGCTTTCTTT